This is a list of T cell receptor beta chains from one sample in a study of identical twins. TCRdb re-analysed the 5' RACE reads in MiXCR, keeping a single row per CDR3 protein. The sample has roughly 770,000 distinct CDR3 sequences; roughly 20% are singletons. These data were also filed under a second study, of T cells expressing NK-cell markers.

Sequenced input: PBMCs. The receptors derive from a woman between 18 and 30 years old in good health. CDR3s include the opening cysteine and the closing phenylalanine or tryptophan. The D gene is left open where the match is weak. Clone size is stated in some rows and not others, as once, few, many or a class when expanded.

clone size,V gene,D gene,J gene,CDR3 DNA,CDR3 protein
few,TRBV12-3/TRBV12-4,TRBD1,TRBJ1-5,TGTGCCAGCAGTTTTTACAGGGGACTAAATCAGCCCCAGCATTTT,CASSFYRGLNQPQHF
many,TRBV12-3/TRBV12-4,TRBD2,TRBJ2-1,TGTGCCAGCAGTTTAGGACGGGAGGGCCCGGGCAATGAGCAGTTCTTC,CASSLGREGPGNEQFF
many,TRBV12-3/TRBV12-4,TRBD1,TRBJ2-3,TGTGCCAGCAGGGGGACAGGGGGCGAACATACGCAGTATTTT,CASRGTGGEHTQYF
once,TRBV3-1,NA,TRBJ2-6,TGTGCCAGCAAAAAAGGGTACTCTGGGGCCAACGTCCTGACTTTC,CASKKGYSGANVLTF
many,TRBV7-9,TRBD1,TRBJ2-7,TGTGCCAGCAGCTTACAGGGGGTAGCCTACGAGCAGTACTTC,CASSLQGVAYEQYF
few,TRBV20-1,NA,TRBJ2-1,TGCAGTGCCCCGCAGGCAGGCCTCCCCTACAATGAGCAGTTCTTC,CSAPQAGLPYNEQFF
few,TRBV27,NA,TRBJ2-2,TGTGCCAGCACCGGAGGGAGGACCACCGGGGAGCTGTTTTTT,CASTGGRTTGELFF
NA,TRBV7-9,TRBD2,TRBJ2-1,TGTGCCAGCAAGACTAGCGGGGTCTACAATGAGCAGTTCTTC,CASKTSGVYNEQFF
NA,TRBV29-1,NA,TRBJ2-1,TGCAGCGTTGATGCGGGACGGCCTAATCTGTTCTTC,CSVDAGRPNLFF
few,TRBV20-1,NA,TRBJ1-1,TGCAGTGCTAGGGGGGGACGATTGACTGAAGCTTTCTTT,CSARGGRLTEAFF
NA,TRBV3-1,NA,TRBJ2-2,TGTGCCAGCAGCCACCCACCCGGGGAGCTGTTTTTT,CASSHPPGELFF
few,TRBV5-1,NA,TRBJ2-3,TGCGCCAGCAGCCAAGATCTCAGGGGTTCGGATACGCAGTATTTT,CASSQDLRGSDTQYF
NA,TRBV12-3/TRBV12-4,NA,TRBJ1-1,TGTGCCAGCACAGGGGCCGGCACTGAAGCTTTCTTT,CASTGAGTEAFF
few,TRBV6-1,TRBD2,TRBJ2-7,TGTGCCAGCCGACGGAGTGCAGCGGGGGAGTGGAGCGAGCAGTACTTC,CASRRSAAGEWSEQYF
NA,TRBV7-8,TRBD1,TRBJ2-7,TGTGCCAGCAGCGCAGATTGGGGACAGGCCCCTGAGCAGTACTTC,CASSADWGQAPEQYF
few,TRBV20-1,TRBD2,TRBJ2-1,TGCAGTGCTAGAGAGGTAGCGGGGCGGGAGCAGTTCTTC,CSAREVAGREQFF
once,TRBV11-2,NA,TRBJ2-3,TGTGCCAGCAGCAAAGGAACACTCACAGATACGCAGTATTTT,CASSKGTLTDTQYF
few,TRBV6-5,NA,TRBJ1-1,TGTGCCAGCAGTTACGGTCTCTCGGGGAACACTGAAGCTTTCTTT,CASSYGLSGNTEAFF
NA,TRBV12-3/TRBV12-4,TRBD1,TRBJ2-7,TGTGCCAGCAGTCCCCCCGGGACAGGAATATACGAGCAGTACTTC,CASSPPGTGIYEQYF
NA,TRBV7-2,TRBD1,TRBJ2-7,TGTGCCAGCAGCCCCTCGCCGGGACAGGGTAGGGAGCAGTACTTC,CASSPSPGQGREQYF
NA,TRBV19,TRBD2,TRBJ2-3,TGTGCCGGCCGAAGACGAATTCCGGGACTAGCGCCGCATACGCAGTATTTT,CAGRRRIPGLAPHTQYF
NA,TRBV15,NA,TRBJ2-7,TGTGCCACCAGCAGAGCGCCCGGGAAAAGGGACGAGCAGTACTTC,CATSRAPGKRDEQYF
NA,TRBV11-1,TRBD1,TRBJ2-1,TGTGCCAGCAGCTTAGGGGGGACAGGCGGACGCAGCCCCAATGAGCAGTTCTTC,CASSLGGTGGRSPNEQFF
few,TRBV27,TRBD1,TRBJ2-1,TGTGCCAGCAGCCAGGGACAGGGCCCATCCTACAATGAGCAGTTCTTC,CASSQGQGPSYNEQFF
NA,TRBV9,NA,TRBJ2-7,TGTGCCAGCAGCCCATCCCCCGCGGACGAGCAGTACTTC,CASSPSPADEQYF
few,TRBV19,NA,TRBJ2-1,TGTGCCAGTAGTCGGGCGGGCTGGTCGTACAATGAGCAGTTCTTC,CASSRAGWSYNEQFF
NA,TRBV4-3,NA,TRBJ2-1,TGCGCCAGCAGCCAAGAAGAGGGTTTAATTGACAATGAGCAGTTCTTC,CASSQEEGLIDNEQFF
NA,TRBV6-1,TRBD1,TRBJ1-1,TGTGCCAGCAGTGACCCGACAGGGGGGAACACTGAAGCTTTCTTT,CASSDPTGGNTEAFF
NA,TRBV20-1,NA,TRBJ1-1,TGCAGTGCTAAGGAATCAGCCGCTCGGAACACTGAAGCTTTCTTT,CSAKESAARNTEAFF
NA,TRBV29-1,TRBD2,TRBJ2-5,TGCAGCGTTCCGTCCAGAACTCTAGCGGGAGAAAGCCAAGAGACCCAGTACTTC,CSVPSRTLAGESQETQYF
few,TRBV4-2,NA,TRBJ2-3,TGTGCCAGCAGCCAAGAGAAGCGGGTTATAGATACGCAGTATTTT,CASSQEKRVIDTQYF
NA,TRBV20-1,NA,TRBJ2-5,TGCAGTGCTAGAGATCCCCGGGCGGGGGAGACCCAGTACTTC,CSARDPRAGETQYF
few,TRBV7-2,TRBD2,TRBJ2-7,TGTGCCAGCAGACTAGACCTAGCGGGAGACTACGAGCAGTACTTC,CASRLDLAGDYEQYF
NA,TRBV25-1,NA,TRBJ2-2,TGTGCCAGCAGTGAACGGGGAGGAGGGCTTGGTACCGGGGAGCTGTTTTTT,CASSERGGGLGTGELFF
many,TRBV18,NA,TRBJ2-2,TGTGCCAGCTCACCGGCGAGGGTTGGCACCGGGGAGCTGTTTTTT,CASSPARVGTGELFF
few,TRBV12-5,TRBD1,TRBJ2-2,TGTGCTAGTGGTTTACGGACAGGGTCGATCAACGGGGAGCTGTTTTTT,CASGLRTGSINGELFF
few,TRBV15,NA,TRBJ2-1,TGTGCCACCAGCAGAGATGTGGCTAGCACCCTGAGCTCCTACAATGAGCAGTTCTTC,CATSRDVASTLSSYNEQFF
NA,TRBV5-1,TRBD1,TRBJ2-7,TGCGCCAGCAGCTTGGATCCGGGACAGGGGTCAGGTGAGCAGTACTTC,CASSLDPGQGSGEQYF
NA,TRBV6-2/TRBV6-3,NA,TRBJ2-2,TGTGCCAGCAGTTGGCAGGGGCTCACCGGGGAGCTGTTTTTT,CASSWQGLTGELFF
once,TRBV5-6,NA,TRBJ1-5,TGTGCCAGCATCAATTCGAGCAGGGGATATAATCAGCCCCAGCATTTT,CASINSSRGYNQPQHF
NA,TRBV9,NA,TRBJ2-5,TGTGCCAGCAGCGTAGGGGTTAGCGGTGGGACTCAGTACTTC,CASSVGVSGGTQYF
few,TRBV20-1,NA,TRBJ2-7,TGCAGTGCAATCCCTTGGGACTCCTCCTACGAGCAGTACTTC,CSAIPWDSSYEQYF
few,TRBV5-5,NA,TRBJ2-1,TGTGCCAGCAGCCCGACCTCTAAGGGGGGGGCATGGGAGCAGTTCTTC,CASSPTSKGGAWEQFF
few,TRBV4-2,TRBD2,TRBJ2-7,TGTGCCAGCAGCCAAGACCCAACTAGCGGGAGGGCCTTTTACGAGCAGTACTTC,CASSQDPTSGRAFYEQYF
NA,TRBV9,TRBD2,TRBJ2-2,TGTGCCAGCAGCGTTTCTAGCGGGACGGGCGGGGAGCTGTTTTTT,CASSVSSGTGGELFF
NA,TRBV5-1,NA,TRBJ2-6,TGCGCCAGCAGCTCTCCGACTGGGGCCAACGTCCTGACTTTC,CASSSPTGANVLTF
few,TRBV12-3/TRBV12-4,TRBD2,TRBJ2-4,TGTGCCAGCAGGGAGACTAGCGGGGGGAACATTCAGTACTTC,CASRETSGGNIQYF
NA,TRBV6-5,NA,TRBJ1-1,TGTGCCAGCAGTTACCATGGGTTTAAGTCGATGGTTCGAAACACTGAAGCTTTCTTT,CASSYHGFKSMVRNTEAFF
NA,TRBV11-2,NA,TRBJ1-4,TGTGCCAGCAGCCCCAACTTACTAACTAATGAAAAACTGTTTTTT,CASSPNLLTNEKLFF
NA,TRBV2,TRBD2,TRBJ2-1,TGTGCCAGCAGTGAGGGGAATAGCGGGGTTTACGGCTCCTACAATGAGCAGTTCTTC,CASSEGNSGVYGSYNEQFF
few,TRBV7-9,TRBD1,TRBJ2-1,TGTGCCAGCAGCCCTCCCCATTCACAGGGGATGGAGCAGTTCTTC,CASSPPHSQGMEQFF
NA,TRBV7-2,NA,TRBJ1-2,TGTGCCAGCAGCCTCGACCAGGGTCTGGGTGGCTACACCTTC,CASSLDQGLGGYTF
NA,TRBV10-3,TRBD1,TRBJ2-5,TGTGCCATCAGGCCGGGACAGGGAATTGGAGAGACCCAGTACTTC,CAIRPGQGIGETQYF
NA,TRBV6-1,TRBD2,TRBJ2-5,TGTGCCAGCAGTGTGGTCCTAGCGGGGAGGGAGACCCAGTACTTC,CASSVVLAGRETQYF
NA,TRBV11-2,NA,TRBJ2-7,TGTGCCAGCAGCTCCATTCTAGCGCCTTCCTACGAGCAGTACTTC,CASSSILAPSYEQYF